This T cell receptor (beta chain) is from a study of T-cell reconstitution after alpha-beta-depleted transplantation in children. Germline V gene sequence: CDR1 SGHRS, CDR2 YFSETQ. This CDR3 region has 15 residues. The V end was cut by 0 bases, the J end by 1 base, with 7 bases between. During its preparation, the TCRbeta library received unique molecular identifiers. TCRdb itself ran the PCR reads through MiXCR, one entry per CDR3 protein. The table lists over 200,000 distinct CDR3 sequences, around 9.6% of them singletons, with around 6.2% in the top ten. The TCR was taken from a human donor who donated a stem cell graft to a child with acute lymphoblastic leukemia. The V gene is TRBV5-1, the J gene TRBJ2-2, with D possibly being TRBD2 (6 bases). This material consisted of PBMCs from the stem cell graft donor, taken from the stem cell graft. The CDR3 sequence is CASSLGGKNTGELFF. CDR3 in DNA: TGCGCCAGCAGCTTGGGCGGGAAGAACACCGGGGAGCTGTTTTTT.